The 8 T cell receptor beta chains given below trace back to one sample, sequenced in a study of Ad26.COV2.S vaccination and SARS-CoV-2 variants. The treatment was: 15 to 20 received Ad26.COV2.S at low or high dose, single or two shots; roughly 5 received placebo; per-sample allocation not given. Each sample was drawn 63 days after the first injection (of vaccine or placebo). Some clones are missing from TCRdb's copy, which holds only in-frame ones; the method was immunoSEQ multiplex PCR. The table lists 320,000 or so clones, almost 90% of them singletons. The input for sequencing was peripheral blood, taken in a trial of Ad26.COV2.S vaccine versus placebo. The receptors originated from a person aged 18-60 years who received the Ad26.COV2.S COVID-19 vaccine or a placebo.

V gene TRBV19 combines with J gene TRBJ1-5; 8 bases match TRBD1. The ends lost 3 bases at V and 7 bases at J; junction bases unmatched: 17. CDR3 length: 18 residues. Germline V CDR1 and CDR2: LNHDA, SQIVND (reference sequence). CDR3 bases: TGTGCCAGTAGTATCGACGTAAACCAGGGGGCCCTCCGGCAGCCCCAGCATTTT. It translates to CASSIDVNQGALRQPQHF. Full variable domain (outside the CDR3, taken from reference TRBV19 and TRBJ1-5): DGGITQSPKYLFRKEGQNVTLSCEQNLNHDAMYWYRQDPGQGLRLIYYSQIVNDFQKGDIAEGYSVSREKKESFPLTVTSAQKNPTAFYLCASSIDVNQGALRQPQHFGDGTRLSIL.

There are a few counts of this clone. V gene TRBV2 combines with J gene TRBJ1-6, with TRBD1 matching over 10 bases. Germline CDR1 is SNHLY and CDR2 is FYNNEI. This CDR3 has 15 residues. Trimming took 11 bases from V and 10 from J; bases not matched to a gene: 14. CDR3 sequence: CAGTTTGTGESPLHF. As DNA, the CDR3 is TGTGCCGGAACCACTACCGGGACAGGGGAGTCACCCCTCCACTTT. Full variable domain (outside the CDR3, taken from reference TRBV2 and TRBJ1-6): EPEVTQTPSHQVTQMGQEVILRCVPISNHLYFYWYRQILGQKVEFLVSFYNNEISEKSEIFDDQFSVERPDGSNFTLKIRSTKLEDSAMYFCAGTTTGTGESPLHFGNGTRLTVT.

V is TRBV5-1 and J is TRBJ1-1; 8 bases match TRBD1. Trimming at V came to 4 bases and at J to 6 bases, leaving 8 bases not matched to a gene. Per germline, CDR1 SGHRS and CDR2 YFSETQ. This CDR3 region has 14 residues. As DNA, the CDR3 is TGCGCCAGCAGCCCCTTGCAGACAGGGGCTGAAGCTTTCTTT. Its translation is CASSPLQTGAEAFF.

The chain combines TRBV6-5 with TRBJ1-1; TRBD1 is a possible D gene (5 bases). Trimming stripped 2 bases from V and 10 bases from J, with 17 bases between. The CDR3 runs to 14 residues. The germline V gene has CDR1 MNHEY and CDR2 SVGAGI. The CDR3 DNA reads TGTGCCAGCAGTTACCCGGGGGACGGATCAAGAGCTTTCTTT. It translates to CASSYPGDGSRAFF.

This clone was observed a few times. CDR3 sequence: CASSETPGQLFEAFF. CDR3 sequence (DNA): TGTGCCAGCAGTGAGACTCCGGGACAGTTATTTGAAGCTTTCTTT. The chain has TRBV6-1 and TRBJ1-1, with 7 nucleotides matching TRBD1. Looked up from germline, CDR1 is MNHNS and CDR2 is SASEGT. CDR3 length equals 15 residues. V gave up 3 bases and J gave up 7 bases; unmatched junction bases: 11.

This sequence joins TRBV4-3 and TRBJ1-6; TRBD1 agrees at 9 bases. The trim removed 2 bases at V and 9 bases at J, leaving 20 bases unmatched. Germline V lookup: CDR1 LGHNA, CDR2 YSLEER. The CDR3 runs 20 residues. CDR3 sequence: CASSQPTVPGQGPYSSPLHF. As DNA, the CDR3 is TGCGCCAGCAGCCAACCCACAGTCCCGGGACAGGGTCCATATTCTTCACCCCTCCACTTT.

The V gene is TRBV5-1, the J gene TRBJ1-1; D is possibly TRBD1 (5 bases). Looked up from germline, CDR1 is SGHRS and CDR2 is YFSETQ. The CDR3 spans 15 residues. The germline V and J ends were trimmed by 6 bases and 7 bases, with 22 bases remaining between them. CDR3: CASTKRDVGFNEAFF. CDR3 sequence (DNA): TGCGCCAGCACCAAGAGGGACGTTGGATTCAATGAAGCTTTCTTT.

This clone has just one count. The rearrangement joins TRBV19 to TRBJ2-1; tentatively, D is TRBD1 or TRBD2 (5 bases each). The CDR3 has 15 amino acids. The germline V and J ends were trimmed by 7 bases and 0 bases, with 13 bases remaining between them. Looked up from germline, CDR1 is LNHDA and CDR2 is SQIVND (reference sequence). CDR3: CASNQGRSSYNEQFF. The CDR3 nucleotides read TGTGCCAGTAACCAGGGACGGAGCTCCTACAATGAGCAGTTCTTC.